This T cell receptor beta chain comes out of a study of T cell responses to AZD1222 COVID-19 vaccine. As concerns this clone: What it binds is unknown.

Study conclusions and caveats: Of the AZD1222 recipients, only 5 or 6 were seropositive at baseline. Unmutated regions of variants are reportedly targeted by nearly half of spike-specific TCRs. The CD4 TCRs associated with vaccination extended across spike and predominated at 160-218 and 743-854. Researchers took repertoire samples only after the peak T cell response had come.

Some clones are missing from TCRdb's copy, which holds only in-frame ones; the method was immunoSEQ multiplex PCR. The sample lists around 220,000 clones, roughly 94% occurring once. The sequenced sample was peripheral blood, obtained 28 days after the second dose of the MenACWY control vaccine. The clonotype was recovered from an adult who received the MenACWY meningococcal vaccine as a control.

The CDR3 nucleotides read TGTGCCAGCAGCCCGACGTTGGGGAGGGGGAAGAACGGGGAGCTGTTTTTT. Translation gives CASSPTLGRGKNGELFF. The rearrangement links TRBV7-2 to TRBJ2-2; weak D call: TRBD2 (7 bases). There are 17 residues in the CDR3. V was pared by 5 bases and J by 7 bases, with 23 bases between. CDR1 SGHTA and CDR2 FQGNSA come from the germline V gene.